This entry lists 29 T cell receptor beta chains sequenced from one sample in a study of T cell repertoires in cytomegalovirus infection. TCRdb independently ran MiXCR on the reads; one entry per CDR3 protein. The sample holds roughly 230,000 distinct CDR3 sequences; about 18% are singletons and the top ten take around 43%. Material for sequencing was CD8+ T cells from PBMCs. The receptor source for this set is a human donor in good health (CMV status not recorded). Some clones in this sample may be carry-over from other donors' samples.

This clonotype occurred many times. The CDR3 loop reads CASSLERNEKLFF. CDR3 bases: TGTGCCAGCAGTTTAGAAAGAAATGAAAAACTGTTTTTT. The V call is TRBV27, the J call TRBJ1-4; D gene uncertain. The CDR3 covers 13 residues. Germline CDR1 is MNHEY and CDR2 is SMNVEV (reference sequence). The V end was cut by 2 bases, the J end by 5 bases, with 6 bases between.

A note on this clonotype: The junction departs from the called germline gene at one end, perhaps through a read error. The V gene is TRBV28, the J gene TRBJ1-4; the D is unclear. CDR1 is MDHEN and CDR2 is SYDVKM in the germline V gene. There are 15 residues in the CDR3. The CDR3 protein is CASSVGRAFNGKLFF. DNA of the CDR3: TGTGCCAGCAGTGTAGGACGGGCATTTAATGGAAAACTGTTTTTT.

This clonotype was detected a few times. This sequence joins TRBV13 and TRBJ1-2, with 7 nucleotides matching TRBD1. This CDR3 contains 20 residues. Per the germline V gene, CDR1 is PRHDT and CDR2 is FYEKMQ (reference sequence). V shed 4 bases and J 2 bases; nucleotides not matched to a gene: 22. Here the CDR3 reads CASSSTPWDSSDAGNYGYTF. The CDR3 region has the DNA TGTGCCAGCAGCTCCACACCATGGGACAGTTCGGACGCTGGAAACTATGGCTACACCTTC.

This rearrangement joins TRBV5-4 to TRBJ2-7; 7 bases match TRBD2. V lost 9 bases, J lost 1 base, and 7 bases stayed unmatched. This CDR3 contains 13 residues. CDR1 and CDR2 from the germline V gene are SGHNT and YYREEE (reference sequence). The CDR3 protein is CATTAGESYEQYF. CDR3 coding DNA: TGTGCCACCACGGCGGGAGAATCCTACGAGCAGTACTTC.

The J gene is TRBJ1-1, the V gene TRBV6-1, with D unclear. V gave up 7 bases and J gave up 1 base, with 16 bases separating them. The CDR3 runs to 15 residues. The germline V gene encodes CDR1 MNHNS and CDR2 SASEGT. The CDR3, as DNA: TGTGCCAGCACCAAGCCCACTCAGAAGAACACTGAAGCTTTCTTT. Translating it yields CASTKPTQKNTEAFF.

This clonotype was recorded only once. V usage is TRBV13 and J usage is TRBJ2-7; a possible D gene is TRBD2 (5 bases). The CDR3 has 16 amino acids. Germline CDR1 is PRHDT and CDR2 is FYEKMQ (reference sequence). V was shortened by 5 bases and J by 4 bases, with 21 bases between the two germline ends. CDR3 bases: TGTGCCAGCAGCACAAAGGGATCCGAGAGGGCTTACGAGCAGTACTTC. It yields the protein CASSTKGSERAYEQYF.

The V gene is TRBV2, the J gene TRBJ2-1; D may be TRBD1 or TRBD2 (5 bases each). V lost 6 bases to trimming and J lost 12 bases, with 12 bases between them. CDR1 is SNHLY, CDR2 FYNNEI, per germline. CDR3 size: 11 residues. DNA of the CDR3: TGTGCCAGCAGCGGGACCCTTGGGCAGTTCTTC. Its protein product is CASSGTLGQFF. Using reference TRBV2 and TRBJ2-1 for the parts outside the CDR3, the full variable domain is EPEVTQTPSHQVTQMGQEVILRCVPISNHLYFYWYRQILGQKVEFLVSFYNNEISEKSEIFDDQFSVERPDGSNFTLKIRSTKLEDSAMYFCASSGTLGQFFGPGTRLTVL.

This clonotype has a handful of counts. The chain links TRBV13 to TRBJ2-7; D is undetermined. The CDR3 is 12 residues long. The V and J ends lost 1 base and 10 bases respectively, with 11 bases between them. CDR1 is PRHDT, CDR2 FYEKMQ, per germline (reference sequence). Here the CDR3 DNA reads TGTGCCAGCAGCTTAGACAGACTCCTTCAGTACTTC. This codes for CASSLDRLLQYF.

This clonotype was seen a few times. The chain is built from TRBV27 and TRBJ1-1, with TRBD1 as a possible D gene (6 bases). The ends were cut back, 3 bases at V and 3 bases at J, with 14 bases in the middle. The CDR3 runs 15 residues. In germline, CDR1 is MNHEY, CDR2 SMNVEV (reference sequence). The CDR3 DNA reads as TGTGCCAGCAGTTTCTCACCCAGGGGTTACACTGAAGCTTTCTTT. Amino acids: CASSFSPRGYTEAFF.

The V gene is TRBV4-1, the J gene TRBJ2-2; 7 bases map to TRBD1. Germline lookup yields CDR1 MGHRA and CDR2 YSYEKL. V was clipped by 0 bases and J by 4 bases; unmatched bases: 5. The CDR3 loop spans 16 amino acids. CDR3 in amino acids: CASSQDRGFVTGELFF. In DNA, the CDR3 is TGCGCCAGCAGCCAAGACAGGGGGTTTGTCACCGGGGAGCTGTTTTTT.

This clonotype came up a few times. CDR3 region: CASSYRIANTGELFF. CDR3 coding DNA: TGTGCCAGCAGTTATAGGATCGCGAACACCGGGGAGCTGTTTTTT. The chain has TRBV6-2 or TRBV6-3 and TRBJ2-2; no clear D. V lost 3 bases and J 0 bases, leaving 8 bases between the germline ends. This CDR3 spans 15 amino acids. Germline values: CDR1 MNHEY, CDR2 SVGEGT.

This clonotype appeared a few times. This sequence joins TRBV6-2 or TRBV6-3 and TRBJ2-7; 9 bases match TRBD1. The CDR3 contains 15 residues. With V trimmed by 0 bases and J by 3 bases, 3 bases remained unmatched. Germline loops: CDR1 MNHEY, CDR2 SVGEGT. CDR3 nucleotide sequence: TGTGCCAGCAGTTACTCCCGACAGGGGGTCTACGAGCAGTACTTC. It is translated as CASSYSRQGVYEQYF.

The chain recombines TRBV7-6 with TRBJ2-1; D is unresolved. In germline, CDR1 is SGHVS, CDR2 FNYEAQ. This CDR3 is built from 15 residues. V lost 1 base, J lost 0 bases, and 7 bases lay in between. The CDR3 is CASSLGSASYNEQFF. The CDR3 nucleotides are TGTGCCAGCAGCTTAGGGAGTGCCTCCTACAATGAGCAGTTCTTC.

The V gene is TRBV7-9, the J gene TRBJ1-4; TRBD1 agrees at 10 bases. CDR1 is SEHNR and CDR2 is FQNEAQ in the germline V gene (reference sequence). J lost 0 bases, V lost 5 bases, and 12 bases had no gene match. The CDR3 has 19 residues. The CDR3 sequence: CASSGRKGQGTSTNEKLFF. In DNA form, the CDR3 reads TGTGCCAGCAGCGGTCGTAAGGGACAGGGGACATCAACTAATGAAAAACTGTTTTTT. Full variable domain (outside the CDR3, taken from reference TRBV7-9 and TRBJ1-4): DTGVSQNPRHKITKRGQNVTFRCDPISEHNRLYWYRQTLGQGPEFLTYFQNEAQLEKSRLLSDRFSAERPKGSFSTLEIQRTEQGDSAMYLCASSGRKGQGTSTNEKLFFGSGTQLSVL.

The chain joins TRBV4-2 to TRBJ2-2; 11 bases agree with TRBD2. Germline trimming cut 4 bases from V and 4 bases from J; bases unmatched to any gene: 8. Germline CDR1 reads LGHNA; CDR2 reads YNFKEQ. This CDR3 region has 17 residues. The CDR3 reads CASSLSGGAAFTGELFF. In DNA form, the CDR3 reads TGTGCCAGCAGCCTTAGCGGGGGGGCCGCCTTCACCGGGGAGCTGTTTTTT.

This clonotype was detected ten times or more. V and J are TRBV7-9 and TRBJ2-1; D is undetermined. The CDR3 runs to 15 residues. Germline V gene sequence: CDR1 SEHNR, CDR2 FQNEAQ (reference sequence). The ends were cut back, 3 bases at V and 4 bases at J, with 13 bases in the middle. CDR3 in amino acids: CASSFGPLLYNEQFF. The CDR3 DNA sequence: TGTGCCAGCAGCTTCGGACCTCTCCTTTACAATGAGCAGTTCTTC.

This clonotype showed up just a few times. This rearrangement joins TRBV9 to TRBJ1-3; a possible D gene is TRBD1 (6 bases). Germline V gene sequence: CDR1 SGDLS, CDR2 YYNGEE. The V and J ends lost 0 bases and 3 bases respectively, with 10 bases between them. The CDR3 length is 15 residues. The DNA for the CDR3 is TGTGCCAGCAGCGTAGATCAGGGGCTTGGAAACACCATATATTTT. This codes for CASSVDQGLGNTIYF. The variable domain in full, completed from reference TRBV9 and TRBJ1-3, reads DSGVTQTPKHLITATGQRVTLRCSPRSGDLSVYWYQQSLDQGLQFLIQYYNGEERAKGNILERFSAQQFPDLHSELNLSSLELGDSALYFCASSVDQGLGNTIYFGEGSWLTVV.

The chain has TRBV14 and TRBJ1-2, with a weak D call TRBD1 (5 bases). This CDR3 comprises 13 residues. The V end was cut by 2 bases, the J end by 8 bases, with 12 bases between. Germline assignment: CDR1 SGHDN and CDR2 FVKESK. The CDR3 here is CASSQSTGTGYTF. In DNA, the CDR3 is TGTGCCAGCAGCCAAAGCACCGGGACGGGCTACACCTTC.

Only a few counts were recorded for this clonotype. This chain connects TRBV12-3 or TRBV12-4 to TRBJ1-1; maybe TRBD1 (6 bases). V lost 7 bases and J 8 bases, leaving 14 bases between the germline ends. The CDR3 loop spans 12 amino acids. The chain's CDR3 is CASNLQGWEAFF. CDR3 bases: TGTGCCAGCAATCTACAGGGTTGGGAAGCTTTCTTT.

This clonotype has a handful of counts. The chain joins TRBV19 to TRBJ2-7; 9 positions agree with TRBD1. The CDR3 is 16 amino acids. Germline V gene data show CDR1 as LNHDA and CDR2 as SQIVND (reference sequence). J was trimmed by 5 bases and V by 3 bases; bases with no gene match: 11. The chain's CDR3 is CASSIPLGQGYNEQYF. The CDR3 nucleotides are TGTGCCAGTAGTATTCCCTTGGGACAGGGATACAACGAGCAGTACTTC. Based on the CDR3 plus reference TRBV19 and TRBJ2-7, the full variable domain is DGGITQSPKYLFRKEGQNVTLSCEQNLNHDAMYWYRQDPGQGLRLIYYSQIVNDFQKGDIAEGYSVSREKKESFPLTVTSAQKNPTAFYLCASSIPLGQGYNEQYFGPGTRLTVT.

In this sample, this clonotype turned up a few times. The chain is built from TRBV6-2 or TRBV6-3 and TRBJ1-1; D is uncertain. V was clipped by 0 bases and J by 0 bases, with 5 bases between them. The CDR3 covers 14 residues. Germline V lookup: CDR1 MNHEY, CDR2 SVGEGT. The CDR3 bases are TGTGCCAGCAGTTACTCGAGACTGAACACTGAAGCTTTCTTT. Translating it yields CASSYSRLNTEAFF.

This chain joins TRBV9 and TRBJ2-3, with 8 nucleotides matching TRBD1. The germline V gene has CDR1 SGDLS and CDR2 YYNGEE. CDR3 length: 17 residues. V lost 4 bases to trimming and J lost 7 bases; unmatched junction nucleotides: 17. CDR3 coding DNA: TGTGCCAGCAGCCTAGGTCAGGGGGCCGATCCAGTGAATACGCAGTATTTT. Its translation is CASSLGQGADPVNTQYF.

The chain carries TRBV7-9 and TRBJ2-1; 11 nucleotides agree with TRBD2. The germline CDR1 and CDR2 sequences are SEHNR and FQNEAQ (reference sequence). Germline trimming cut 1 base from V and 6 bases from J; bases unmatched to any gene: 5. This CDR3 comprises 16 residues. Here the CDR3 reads CASSLGGTSGINEQFF. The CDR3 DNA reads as TGTGCCAGCAGCTTAGGGGGGACTAGCGGCATCAATGAGCAGTTCTTC.

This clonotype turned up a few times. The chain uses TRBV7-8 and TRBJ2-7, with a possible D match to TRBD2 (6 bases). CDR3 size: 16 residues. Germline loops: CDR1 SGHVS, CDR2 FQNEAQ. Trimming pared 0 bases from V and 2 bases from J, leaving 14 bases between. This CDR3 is CASSLAVIGGPYEQYF. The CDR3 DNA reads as TGTGCCAGCAGCTTAGCTGTTATCGGGGGTCCCTACGAGCAGTACTTC.

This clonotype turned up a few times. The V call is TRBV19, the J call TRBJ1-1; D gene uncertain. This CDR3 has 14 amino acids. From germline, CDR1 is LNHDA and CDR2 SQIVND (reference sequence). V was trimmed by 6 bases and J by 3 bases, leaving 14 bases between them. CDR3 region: CASRDLRRYTEAFF. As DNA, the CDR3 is TGTGCCAGTAGAGACCTTCGTAGGTACACTGAAGCTTTCTTT.

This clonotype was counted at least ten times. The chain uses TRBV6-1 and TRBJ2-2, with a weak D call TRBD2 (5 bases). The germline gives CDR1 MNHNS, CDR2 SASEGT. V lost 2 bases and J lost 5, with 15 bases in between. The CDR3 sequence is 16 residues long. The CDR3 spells CASSESAGLGTGELFF. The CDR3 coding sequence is TGTGCCAGCAGTGAAAGTGCGGGCTTGGGAACCGGGGAGCTGTTTTTT.

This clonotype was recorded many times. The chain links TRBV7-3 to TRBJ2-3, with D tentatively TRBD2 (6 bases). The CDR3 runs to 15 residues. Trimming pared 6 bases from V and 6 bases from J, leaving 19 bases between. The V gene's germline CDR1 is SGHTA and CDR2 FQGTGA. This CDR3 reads CASSRGGGVEDTQYF. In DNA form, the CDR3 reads TGTGCCAGCAGTCGGGGAGGCGGGGTCGAGGATACGCAGTATTTT.

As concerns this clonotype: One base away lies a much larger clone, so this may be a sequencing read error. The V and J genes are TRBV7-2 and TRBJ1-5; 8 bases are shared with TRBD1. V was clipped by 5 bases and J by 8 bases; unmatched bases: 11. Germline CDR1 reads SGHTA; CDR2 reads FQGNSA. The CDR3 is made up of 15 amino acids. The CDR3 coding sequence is TGTGCCAGCAGCCCCAACCGACAGGGGTTGGAGCCCCAGCATTTT. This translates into CASSPNRQGLEPQHF.

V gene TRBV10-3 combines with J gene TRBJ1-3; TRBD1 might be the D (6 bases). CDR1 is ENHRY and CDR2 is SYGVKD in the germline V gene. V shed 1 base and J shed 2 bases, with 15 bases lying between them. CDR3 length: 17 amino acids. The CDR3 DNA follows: TGTGCCATCAGTGAGTACTTGGGACAACCACCTGGAAACACCATATATTTT. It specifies CAISEYLGQPPGNTIYF.